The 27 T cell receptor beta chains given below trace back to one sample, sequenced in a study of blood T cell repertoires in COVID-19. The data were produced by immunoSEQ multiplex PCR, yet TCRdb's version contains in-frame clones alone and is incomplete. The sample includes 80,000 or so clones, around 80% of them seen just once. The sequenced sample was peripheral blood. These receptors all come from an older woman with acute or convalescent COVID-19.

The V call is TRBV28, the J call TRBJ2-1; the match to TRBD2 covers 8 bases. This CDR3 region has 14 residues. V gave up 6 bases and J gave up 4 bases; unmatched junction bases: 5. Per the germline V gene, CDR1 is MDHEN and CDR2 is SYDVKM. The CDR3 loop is CASRARGGYNEQFF. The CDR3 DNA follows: TGTGCCAGCAGGGCCCGGGGGGGGTACAATGAGCAGTTCTTC.

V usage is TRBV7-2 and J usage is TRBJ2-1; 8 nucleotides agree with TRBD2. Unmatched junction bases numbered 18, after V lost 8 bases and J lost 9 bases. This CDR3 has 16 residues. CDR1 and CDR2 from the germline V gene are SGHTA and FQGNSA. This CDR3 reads CASLPLGLAGTGEQFF. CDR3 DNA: TGTGCCAGCCTTCCACTAGGATTAGCGGGAACTGGTGAGCAGTTCTTC.

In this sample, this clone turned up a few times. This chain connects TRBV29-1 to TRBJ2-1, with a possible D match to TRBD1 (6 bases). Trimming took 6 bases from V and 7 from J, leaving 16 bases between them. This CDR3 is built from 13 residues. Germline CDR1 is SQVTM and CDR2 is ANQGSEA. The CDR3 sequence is CSVAGAGWNEQFF. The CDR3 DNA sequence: TGCAGCGTCGCAGGGGCCGGGTGGAATGAGCAGTTCTTC.

This chain's CDR3 is CASRLTSGVYNEQFF. The CDR3 coding sequence is TGTGCCAGCAGGCTGACTAGCGGGGTCTACAATGAGCAGTTCTTC. This rearrangement joins TRBV6-5 to TRBJ2-1; 11 bases are shared with TRBD2. The CDR3 totals 15 residues. Looked up from germline, CDR1 is MNHEY and CDR2 is SVGAGI. Unmatched junction bases numbered 4, after V lost 6 bases and J lost 3 bases.

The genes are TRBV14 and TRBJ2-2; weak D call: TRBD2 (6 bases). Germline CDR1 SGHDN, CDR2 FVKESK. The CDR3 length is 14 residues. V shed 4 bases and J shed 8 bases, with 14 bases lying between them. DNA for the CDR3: TGTGCCAGCAGCCCCTCTCTGACTAGAGGGGAGCTGTTTTTT. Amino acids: CASSPSLTRGELFF.

The DNA for the CDR3 is TGTGCCTGGAGTGAAGGGACTAGCGGGAGATTGGGTGAGCAGTTCTTC. Translating it yields CAWSEGTSGRLGEQFF. The chain joins TRBV30 to TRBJ2-1, with 14 bases fitting TRBD2. J lost 9 bases, V lost 1 base, and 8 bases had no gene match. CDR1 is GTSNPN, CDR2 SVGIG, per germline (reference sequence). The CDR3 is 16 residues long. The full variable domain, completed using reference TRBV30 and TRBJ2-1, is SQTIHQWPATLVQPVGSPLSLECTVEGTSNPNLYWYRQAAGRGLQLLFYSVGIGQISSEVPQNLSASRPQDRQFILSSKKLLLSDSGFYLCAWSEGTSGRLGEQFFGPGTRLTVL.

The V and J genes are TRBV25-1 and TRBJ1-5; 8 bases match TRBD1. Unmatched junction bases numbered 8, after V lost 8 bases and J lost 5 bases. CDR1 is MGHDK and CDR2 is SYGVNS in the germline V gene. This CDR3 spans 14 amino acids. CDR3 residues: CASGQTGDHQPQHF. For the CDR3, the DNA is TGTGCCAGCGGGCAGACAGGGGATCATCAGCCCCAGCATTTT.

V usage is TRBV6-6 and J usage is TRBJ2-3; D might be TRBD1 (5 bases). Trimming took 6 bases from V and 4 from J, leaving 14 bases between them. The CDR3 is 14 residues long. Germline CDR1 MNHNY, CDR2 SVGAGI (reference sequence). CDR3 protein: CASRGQSWPDTQYF. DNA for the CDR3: TGTGCCAGCAGAGGACAATCCTGGCCAGATACGCAGTATTTT.

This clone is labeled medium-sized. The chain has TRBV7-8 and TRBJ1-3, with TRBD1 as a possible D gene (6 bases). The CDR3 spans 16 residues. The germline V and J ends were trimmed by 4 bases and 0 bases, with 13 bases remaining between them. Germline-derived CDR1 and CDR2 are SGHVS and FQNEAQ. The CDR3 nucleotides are TGTGCCAGCAGCTCTCCGACAGGAGTCTCTGGAAACACCATATATTTT. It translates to CASSSPTGVSGNTIYF.

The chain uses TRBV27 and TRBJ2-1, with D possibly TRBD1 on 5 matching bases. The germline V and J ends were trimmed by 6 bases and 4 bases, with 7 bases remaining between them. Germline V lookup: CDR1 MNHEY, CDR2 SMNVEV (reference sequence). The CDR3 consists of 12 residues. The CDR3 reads CASSQGYNEQFF. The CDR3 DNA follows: TGTGCCAGCAGCCAGGGTTACAATGAGCAGTTCTTC.

This chain's CDR3 is CASTTGVAYRGYTF. In DNA, the CDR3 is TGTGCCAGCACGACAGGGGTTGCCTATAGGGGCTACACCTTC. This chain connects TRBV2 to TRBJ1-2, with 8 positions matching TRBD1. Germline CDR1 and CDR2: SNHLY and FYNNEI. The CDR3 spans 14 residues. Unmatched junction bases numbered 12, after V lost 7 bases and J lost 8 bases.

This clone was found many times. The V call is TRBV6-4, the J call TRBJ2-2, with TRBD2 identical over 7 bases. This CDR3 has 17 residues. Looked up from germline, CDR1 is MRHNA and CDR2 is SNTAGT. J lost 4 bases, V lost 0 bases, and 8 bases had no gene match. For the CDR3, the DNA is TGTGCCAGCAGTGACTCGACCGAGGGAGGGTCCACCGGGGAGCTGTTTTTT. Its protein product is CASSDSTEGGSTGELFF.

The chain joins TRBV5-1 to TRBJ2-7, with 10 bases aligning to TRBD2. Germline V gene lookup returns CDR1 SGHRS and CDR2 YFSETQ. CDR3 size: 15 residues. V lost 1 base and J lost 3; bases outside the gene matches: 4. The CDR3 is CASSLTSGAFYEQYF. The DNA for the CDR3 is TGCGCCAGCAGCTTGACTAGCGGGGCATTCTACGAGCAGTACTTC.

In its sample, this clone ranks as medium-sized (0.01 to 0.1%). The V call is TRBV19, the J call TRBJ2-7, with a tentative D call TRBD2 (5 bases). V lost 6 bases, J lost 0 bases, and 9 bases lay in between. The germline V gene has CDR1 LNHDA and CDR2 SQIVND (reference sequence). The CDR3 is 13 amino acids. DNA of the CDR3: TGTGCCAGTAGCGCTAGCCTCTCCTACGAGCAGTACTTC. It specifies CASSASLSYEQYF.

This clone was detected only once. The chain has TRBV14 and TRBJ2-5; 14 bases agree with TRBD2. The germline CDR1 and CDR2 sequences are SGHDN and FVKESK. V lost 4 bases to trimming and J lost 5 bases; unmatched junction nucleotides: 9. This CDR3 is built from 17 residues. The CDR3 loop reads CASSRTTSGRALETQYF. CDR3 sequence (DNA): TGTGCCAGCAGCCGGACGACTAGCGGGAGGGCCCTTGAGACCCAGTACTTC.

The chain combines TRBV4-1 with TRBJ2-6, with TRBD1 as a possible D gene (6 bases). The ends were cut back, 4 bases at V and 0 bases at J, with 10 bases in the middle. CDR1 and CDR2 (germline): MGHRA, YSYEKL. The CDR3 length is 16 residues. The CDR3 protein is CASSRTQGSGANVLTF. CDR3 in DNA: TGCGCCAGCAGCCGAACACAGGGCTCTGGGGCCAACGTCCTGACTTTC.

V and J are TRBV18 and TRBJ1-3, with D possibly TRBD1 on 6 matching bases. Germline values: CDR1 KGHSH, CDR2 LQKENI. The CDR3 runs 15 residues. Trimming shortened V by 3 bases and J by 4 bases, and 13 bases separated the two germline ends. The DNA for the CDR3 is TGTGCCAGCTCACCTCCAGGGGCGACCGGAAACACCATATATTTT. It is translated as CASSPPGATGNTIYF.

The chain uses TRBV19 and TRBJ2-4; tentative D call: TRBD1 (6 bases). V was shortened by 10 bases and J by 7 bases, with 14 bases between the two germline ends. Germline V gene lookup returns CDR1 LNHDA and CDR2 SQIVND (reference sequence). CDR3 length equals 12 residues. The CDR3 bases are TGTGCCACGAAGCAGGGGTTGAACATTCAGTACTTC. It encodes CATKQGLNIQYF.

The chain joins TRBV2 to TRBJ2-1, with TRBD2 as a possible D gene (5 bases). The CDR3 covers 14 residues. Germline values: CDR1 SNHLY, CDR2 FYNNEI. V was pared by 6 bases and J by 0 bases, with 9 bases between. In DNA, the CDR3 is TGTGCCAGCAGACCTCGGGACTCCTACAATGAGCAGTTCTTC. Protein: CASRPRDSYNEQFF.

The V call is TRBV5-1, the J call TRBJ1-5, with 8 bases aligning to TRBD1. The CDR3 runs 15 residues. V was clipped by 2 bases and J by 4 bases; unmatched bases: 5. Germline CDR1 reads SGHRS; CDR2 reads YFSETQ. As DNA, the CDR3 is TGCGCCAGCAGCTTCGGGACAGGCGGGAATCAGCCCCAGCATTTT. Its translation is CASSFGTGGNQPQHF.

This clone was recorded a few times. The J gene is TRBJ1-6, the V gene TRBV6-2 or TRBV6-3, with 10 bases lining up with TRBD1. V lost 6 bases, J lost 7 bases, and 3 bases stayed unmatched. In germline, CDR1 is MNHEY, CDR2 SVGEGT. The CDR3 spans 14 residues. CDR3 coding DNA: TGTGCCAGCAGCCTGGGACAGGGGAATTCACCCCTCCACTTT. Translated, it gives CASSLGQGNSPLHF.

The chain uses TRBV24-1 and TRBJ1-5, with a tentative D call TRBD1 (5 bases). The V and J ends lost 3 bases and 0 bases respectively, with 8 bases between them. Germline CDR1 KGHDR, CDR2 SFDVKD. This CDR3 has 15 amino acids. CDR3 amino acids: CATSDGGGSNQPQHF. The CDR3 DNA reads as TGTGCCACCAGTGATGGCGGGGGTAGCAATCAGCCCCAGCATTTT.

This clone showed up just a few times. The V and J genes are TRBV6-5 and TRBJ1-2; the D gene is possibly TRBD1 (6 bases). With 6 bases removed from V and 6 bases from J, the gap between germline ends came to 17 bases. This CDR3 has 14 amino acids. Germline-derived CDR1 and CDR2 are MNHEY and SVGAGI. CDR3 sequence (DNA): TGTGCCAGCAGCCCACAGGGAGGGAAAAATGGCTACACCTTC. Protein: CASSPQGGKNGYTF.

CDR3 DNA sequence: TGTGCCTGGAGTAGTCCGGGACAGGGGGCTGGGGATGAGCAGTTCTTC. Amino acids: CAWSSPGQGAGDEQFF. The V gene is TRBV30, the J gene TRBJ2-1; 12 bases map to TRBD1. The germline V gene has CDR1 GTSNPN and CDR2 SVGIG (reference sequence). The CDR3 is 16 amino acids. J was trimmed by 8 bases and V by 2 bases; bases with no gene match: 10.

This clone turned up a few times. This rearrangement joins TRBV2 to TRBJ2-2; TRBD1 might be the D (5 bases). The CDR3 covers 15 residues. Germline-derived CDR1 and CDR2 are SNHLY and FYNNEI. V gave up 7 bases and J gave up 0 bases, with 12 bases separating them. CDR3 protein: CASKDTSANTGELFF. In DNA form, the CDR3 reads TGTGCCAGCAAGGACACAAGCGCGAACACCGGGGAGCTGTTTTTT.

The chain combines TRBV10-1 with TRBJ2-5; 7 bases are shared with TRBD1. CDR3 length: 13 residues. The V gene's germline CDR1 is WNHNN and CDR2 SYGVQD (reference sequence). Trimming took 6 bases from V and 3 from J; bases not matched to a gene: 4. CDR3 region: CASRFTGEETQYF. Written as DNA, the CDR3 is TGCGCCAGCAGATTCACAGGGGAAGAGACCCAGTACTTC.

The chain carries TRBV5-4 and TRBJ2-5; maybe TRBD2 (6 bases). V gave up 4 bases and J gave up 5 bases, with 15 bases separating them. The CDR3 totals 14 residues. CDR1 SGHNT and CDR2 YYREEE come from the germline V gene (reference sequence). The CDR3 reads CASSRAGNTETQYF. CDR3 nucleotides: TGTGCCAGCAGCAGGGCGGGAAATACGGAGACCCAGTACTTC.